Presented here are 4 T cell receptor beta chains from one specimen sequenced in a study of identical twins. From the 5' RACE reads, TCRdb called clonotypes with MiXCR, one entry per CDR3 protein. The repertoire has 100,000 or so distinct CDR3 sequences, about 5.6% of them found once; the top ten carry approximately 12%. The sequencing sample was made of memory T cells sorted from blood. The receptors here all came from a woman between 50 and 59 years old in good health.

This clonotype showed up many times. The chain links TRBV28 to TRBJ1-5; D call uncertain. V was clipped by 5 bases and J by 5 bases, with 16 bases between them. There are 15 residues in the CDR3. Looked up from germline, CDR1 is MDHEN and CDR2 is SYDVKM. The CDR3: CASSPSLGYYQPQHF. DNA of the CDR3: TGTGCCAGCAGTCCATCTTTGGGTTATTATCAGCCCCAGCATTTT.

This clonotype has just a few counts. This chain uses TRBV19 with TRBJ1-5; tentative D call: TRBD1 (6 bases). V shed 8 bases and J shed 0 bases, with 11 bases lying between them. Germline CDR1 reads LNHDA; CDR2 reads SQIVND (reference sequence). This CDR3 has 14 amino acids. CDR3 sequence reads: CASRTAYSNQPQHF. In nucleotides, the CDR3 is TGTGCCAGTCGGACAGCCTATAGCAATCAGCCCCAGCATTTT.

This clonotype was seen repeatedly, ten times or more. One junction end disagrees with the germline gene, perhaps due to a read error. The chain couples TRBV2 to TRBJ2-3, with 10 positions matching TRBD2. The germline V gene encodes CDR1 SNHLY and CDR2 FYNNEI. The CDR3 loop spans 17 amino acids. The chain's CDR3 is CAGSVGIAGGRADTQYF. DNA of the CDR3: TGTGCCGGCAGTGTTGGAATAGCGGGAGGACGGGCGGATACGCAGTATTTT.

Only one count was recorded for this clonotype. The chain carries TRBV2 and TRBJ2-5; possibly TRBD2 for D (5 bases). There are 11 residues in the CDR3. Trimming cost V 8 bases and J 5 bases, with 9 bases left between them. The germline V gene has CDR1 SNHLY and CDR2 FYNNEI. The CDR3 nucleotides are TGTGCCAGCGAGGGAGTCGAGACCCAGTACTTC. Residues: CASEGVETQYF.